Below, 20 T cell receptor beta chains from the same sample are listed, as sequenced in a study of HIV-infected patients and healthy controls. TCRdb itself ran the 5' RACE reads through MiXCR, one entry per CDR3 protein. The sample lists 65,000 to 70,000 distinct CDR3 sequences; 15% to 20% were seen once. Sequenced: CD4+ T cells from blood. The receptors derive from a human donor in good health.

The CDR3 loop reads CSARGPKQLTSGEETQYF. In nucleotides, the CDR3 is TGCAGTGCTAGAGGCCCGAAACAACTGACTAGCGGGGAAGAGACCCAGTACTTC. This rearrangement joins TRBV20-1 to TRBJ2-5; 11 bases align to TRBD2. Germline V CDR1 and CDR2: DFQATT, SNEGSKA (reference sequence). The length of the CDR3 is 18 residues. The V gene end was trimmed by 1 base and the J gene end by 3 bases; junction bases not matched to a gene: 13.

This clonotype has more than one count but fewer than ten. The chain recombines TRBV7-6 with TRBJ1-5; no clear D. Trimming shortened V by 1 base and J by 3 bases, and 4 bases separated the two germline ends. The CDR3 is 13 amino acids. The V gene's germline CDR1 is SGHVS and CDR2 FNYEAQ. CDR3 loop: CASSLGINQPQHF. CDR3 coding DNA: TGTGCCAGCAGCTTAGGGATCAATCAGCCCCAGCATTTT.

In this sample, this clonotype turned up a few times. The chain joins TRBV6-2 or TRBV6-3 to TRBJ1-4; 7 bases agree with TRBD1. The CDR3 is 13 residues long. Germline V lookup: CDR1 MNHEY, CDR2 SVGEGT. V gave up 6 bases and J gave up 8 bases; unmatched junction bases: 6. In DNA, the CDR3 is TGTGCCAGCAGACGGACAGGTTGGGAAAAACTGTTTTTT. Translated, it gives CASRRTGWEKLFF.

This clonotype was observed a handful of times. The rearrangement links TRBV19 to TRBJ2-1, with 7 positions matching TRBD2. Per the germline V gene, CDR1 is LNHDA and CDR2 is SQIVND (reference sequence). The junction had 12 bases not matched to a gene; V was cut back by 6 bases and J by 10 bases. The CDR3 sequence is 14 residues long. CDR3 nucleotides: TGTGCCAGTAGGGGAGGGCGGCTGGGCGCGGAGCAGTTCTTC. Translated, it gives CASRGGRLGAEQFF.

This clonotype was detected only a few times. This chain links TRBV5-6 with TRBJ1-1, with a weak D call TRBD1 (5 bases). CDR1 is SGHDT, CDR2 YYEEEE, per germline. This CDR3 is 15 amino acids long. V was cut by 3 bases and J by 7 bases, with 19 bases left in between. The CDR3 spells CASSSLPRDRIEAFF. The CDR3 DNA reads as TGTGCCAGCAGCTCCCTCCCCAGGGACCGAATTGAAGCTTTCTTT.

The chain couples TRBV14 to TRBJ2-5; 11 nucleotides agree with TRBD2. This CDR3 region has 16 residues. The V segment lost 4 bases and the J segment 4 bases; nucleotides outside the gene matches: 8. The germline CDR1 and CDR2 sequences are SGHDN and FVKESK. CDR3 in amino acids: CASSRLTSGGLETQYF. In nucleotides, the CDR3 is TGTGCCAGCAGCCGACTTACTAGCGGGGGTTTAGAGACCCAGTACTTC.

This clonotype was detected ten times or more. As DNA, the CDR3 is TGTGCCAGCAGCCCCCGACGAAGTTCCTACGAGCAGTACTTC. Residues: CASSPRRSSYEQYF. V and J are TRBV28 and TRBJ2-7, with D hard to call. Germline loops: CDR1 MDHEN, CDR2 SYDVKM. The V and J ends lost 6 bases and 1 base respectively, with 13 bases between them. The CDR3 runs 14 residues.

This rearrangement joins TRBV12-3 or TRBV12-4 to TRBJ1-1; possible D gene TRBD1, 5 bases. The CDR3 is 17 amino acids. Trimming removed 6 bases at V and 0 bases at J, with 20 bases between. The CDR3 reads CASSMTAKDLMNTEAFF. CDR3 in DNA: TGTGCCAGCAGCATGACAGCTAAAGACTTGATGAACACTGAAGCTTTCTTT.

This clonotype occurred a few times. The V gene is TRBV12-3 or TRBV12-4, the J gene TRBJ2-2; no definite D call. The CDR3 has 12 amino acids. V lost 8 bases, J lost 7 bases, and 11 bases lay in between. Here the CDR3 reads CASRTPYGELFF. CDR3 nucleotide sequence: TGTGCCAGCCGAACTCCTTACGGGGAGCTGTTTTTT.

In this sample, this clonotype turned up many times. The V gene is TRBV29-1, the J gene TRBJ1-1; D unresolved. V gave up 8 bases and J gave up 0 bases, with 10 bases separating them. In germline, CDR1 is SQVTM, CDR2 ANQGSEA. This CDR3 is built from 12 residues. CDR3 bases: TGCAGCTCAGGTTTAATGAACACTGAAGCTTTCTTT. It specifies CSSGLMNTEAFF. Looking up the rest from reference TRBV29-1 and TRBJ1-1 gives the full variable domain: SAVISQKPSRDICQRGTSLTIQCQVDSQVTMMFWYRQQPGQSLTLIATANQGSEATYESGFVIDKFPISRPNLTFSTLTVSNMSPEDSSIYLCSSGLMNTEAFFGQGTRLTVV.

This clonotype was detected many times. The V gene is TRBV5-1, the J gene TRBJ2-5; 7 bases agree with TRBD2. CDR1 is SGHRS, CDR2 YFSETQ, per germline. V shed 2 bases and J 4 bases; nucleotides not matched to a gene: 5. CDR3 length: 14 amino acids. The CDR3 spells CASSFGRERETQYF. In DNA form, the CDR3 reads TGCGCCAGCAGCTTCGGGCGGGAGCGAGAGACCCAGTACTTC.

This clonotype was found many times. The J gene is TRBJ2-1, the V gene TRBV5-4; D assignment may be TRBD1 or TRBD2 (5 bases each). This CDR3 is 16 amino acids long. V was shortened by 4 bases and J by 4 bases, with 18 bases between the two germline ends. Germline-derived CDR1 and CDR2 are SGHNT and YYREEE (reference sequence). The CDR3 DNA sequence: TGTGCCAGCAGCCCTACGGGGACGAGTCGATACAATGAGCAGTTCTTC. This sequence encodes CASSPTGTSRYNEQFF. Full variable domain (rest looked up from reference TRBV5-4 and TRBJ2-1): ETGVTQSPTHLIKTRGQQVTLRCSSQSGHNTVSWYQQALGQGPQFIFQYYREEENGRGNFPPRFSGLQFPNYSSELNVNALELDDSALYLCASSPTGTSRYNEQFFGPGTRLTVL.

This chain joins TRBV14 and TRBJ2-5; D unclear. Germline V lookup: CDR1 SGHDN, CDR2 FVKESK. This CDR3 contains 12 residues. V dropped 0 bases and J dropped 7 bases, with 6 bases sitting between them. The CDR3 nucleotides read TGTGCCAGCAGCCAAGAAGGACGGACCCAGTACTTC. The encoded protein is CASSQEGRTQYF.

The table lists this clonotype with a few counts. The chain couples TRBV15 to TRBJ2-7; D gene ambiguous. The CDR3 has 13 residues. Germline lookup yields CDR1 LNHNV and CDR2 YYDKDF (reference sequence). Trimming took off 4 bases at V and 3 bases at J, with 10 bases between the two ends. The CDR3 coding sequence is TGTGCCACCAGCATACCCCCCTTCTACGAGCAGTACTTC. Translated: CATSIPPFYEQYF.

This clonotype was seen at least ten times. The V call is TRBV11-2, the J call TRBJ1-3; D gene uncertain. The V gene lost 0 bases and the J gene lost 2 bases, with 8 bases spanning the gap. Per the germline V gene, CDR1 is SGHAT and CDR2 is FQNNGV. The CDR3 length is 15 residues. CDR3 coding DNA: TGTGCCAGCAGCTTAGATTTTGTGACTGGAAACACCATATATTTT. Amino acid sequence: CASSLDFVTGNTIYF.

The chain couples TRBV14 to TRBJ2-3; no clear D. V lost 0 bases to trimming and J lost 4 bases, with 5 bases between them. Germline assignment: CDR1 SGHDN and CDR2 FVKESK. This CDR3 spans 13 amino acids. CDR3 in DNA: TGTGCCAGCAGCCAAGATTGGGCAGATACGCAGTATTTT. Translating gives CASSQDWADTQYF.

The rearrangement uses TRBV12-3 or TRBV12-4 and TRBJ2-1; 9 nucleotides agree with TRBD2. This CDR3 comprises 17 residues. Losses at the gene ends were 4 bases for V and 4 bases for J; bases not matched to a gene: 11. The CDR3 DNA reads TGTGCCAGCAGTTCATTACAATTAGCGGGAGAATACAATGAGCAGTTCTTC. This gives the protein CASSSLQLAGEYNEQFF.

This clonotype was seen more than once but under ten times. The J gene is TRBJ1-3, the V gene TRBV4-2; D unclear. Trimming took off 0 bases at V and 0 bases at J, with 12 bases between the two ends. The CDR3 loop spans 17 amino acids. Germline V gene data show CDR1 as LGHNA and CDR2 as YNFKEQ. CDR3 bases: TGTGCCAGCAGCCAAGATTTCCAGGACTACTCTGGAAACACCATATATTTT. Protein sequence: CASSQDFQDYSGNTIYF.

This rearrangement joins TRBV19 to TRBJ2-2; TRBD2 aligns across 7 bases. Per germline, CDR1 LNHDA and CDR2 SQIVND (reference sequence). This CDR3 is 15 amino acids long. The J segment lost 7 bases and the V segment lost 4 bases, leaving 9 bases of the junction unmatched. CDR3 in DNA: TGTGCCAGTAGTACAGGACTAGGGAGTCGCGGGGAGCTGTTTTTT. Translation: CASSTGLGSRGELFF.

This clonotype was counted at least ten times. The rearrangement joins TRBV12-3 or TRBV12-4 to TRBJ2-7, with 7 bases identical to TRBD1. J lost 6 bases, V lost 6 bases, and 11 bases had no gene match. The CDR3 has 14 residues. The CDR3 region has the DNA TGTGCCAGCAGCCGAACGACAGGGTGGCGCGAGCAGTACTTC. Protein: CASSRTTGWREQYF.